One and the same sample provided the 13 T cell receptor beta chains below, sequenced in a study of blood T cell repertoires in COVID-19. Generated by immunoSEQ multiplex PCR, the TCRdb table keeps only in-frame clones and is missing some. The repertoire holds some 130,000 clones, with 70% to 85% as singletons. Material: peripheral blood. These receptors originate from a man in his 60s with acute or convalescent COVID-19.

The genes are TRBV2 and TRBJ2-1; 7 positions match TRBD2. The germline V gene encodes CDR1 SNHLY and CDR2 FYNNEI. CDR3 length equals 13 residues. V gave up 11 bases and J gave up 4 bases; unmatched junction bases: 8. This CDR3 is CAGSSGSYNEQFF. The CDR3 DNA reads as TGTGCCGGTTCTAGCGGATCATACAATGAGCAGTTCTTC.

This chain uses TRBV5-4 with TRBJ2-1, with 9 positions matching TRBD1. V shed 0 bases, J shed 6 bases, and the junction held 4 bases outside the gene matches. Germline V gene data show CDR1 as SGHNT and CDR2 as YYREEE (reference sequence). The CDR3 consists of 15 residues. The CDR3 sequence is CASSLEGQGANEQFF. CDR3 coding DNA: TGTGCCAGCAGCTTGGAGGGACAGGGAGCCAATGAGCAGTTCTTC.

V is TRBV7-8 and J is TRBJ1-1; D gene ambiguous. Germline CDR1 reads SGHVS; CDR2 reads FQNEAQ. Trimming removed 1 base at V and 5 bases at J, with 14 bases between. The CDR3 is 15 amino acids. The CDR3 protein is CASSLVIGRGTEAFF. CDR3 DNA sequence: TGTGCCAGCAGCTTAGTAATAGGGAGAGGGACTGAAGCTTTCTTT.

The chain joins TRBV10-3 to TRBJ2-6; 8 bases map to TRBD1. J was trimmed by 2 bases and V by 6 bases; bases with no gene match: 3. This CDR3 spans 15 amino acids. The germline V gene has CDR1 ENHRY and CDR2 SYGVKD. CDR3 sequence: CAIRGQAAGANVLTF. Written as DNA, the CDR3 is TGTGCCATCAGGGGACAGGCGGCTGGGGCCAACGTCCTGACTTTC.

A single count supports this clone. V usage is TRBV7-2 and J usage is TRBJ2-5; the match to TRBD1 covers 8 bases. Trimming took 11 bases from V and 5 from J; bases not matched to a gene: 7. This CDR3 contains 12 residues. The germline V gene encodes CDR1 SGHTA and CDR2 FQGNSA. The CDR3 DNA sequence: TGTGCCGGGCAGGGGGCAGGGGAGACCCAGTACTTC. Protein product: CAGQGAGETQYF. The entire variable domain, with the rest obtained from reference TRBV7-2 and TRBJ2-5, is as follows: GAGVSQSPSNKVTEKGKDVELRCDPISGHTALYWYRQSLGQGLEFLIYFQGNSAPDKSGLPSDRFSAERTGGSVSTLTIQRTQQEDSAVYLCAGQGAGETQYFGPGTRLLVL.

In DNA form, the CDR3 reads TGTGCCAGCAGACCTACCTTGGGACTAGCGGGAAATGGTGAGACCCAGTACTTC. Its protein is CASRPTLGLAGNGETQYF. The gene calls are TRBV28 and TRBJ2-5; TRBD2 aligns across 13 bases. Trimming cost V 6 bases and J 5 bases; bases outside gene matches: 15. Germline loops: CDR1 MDHEN, CDR2 SYDVKM. CDR3 length equals 18 residues.

The chain joins TRBV27 to TRBJ2-1; 11 bases map to TRBD2. The CDR3 loop spans 14 amino acids. Trimming took 5 bases from V and 4 from J; bases not matched to a gene: 1. Per the germline V gene, CDR1 is MNHEY and CDR2 is SMNVEV (reference sequence). Here the CDR3 reads CASSPSGGYNEQFF. The CDR3 DNA sequence: TGTGCCAGCAGTCCTAGCGGGGGGTACAATGAGCAGTTCTTC.

The chain links TRBV15 to TRBJ2-5, with 7 bases identical to TRBD2. CDR3 length equals 15 residues. Germline lookup yields CDR1 LNHNV and CDR2 YYDKDF (reference sequence). After removal of 1 base from V and 5 bases from J, the junction contained 7 bases not matched to a gene. CDR3 in DNA: TGTGCCACCAGCAGAGTGGCTAGCGGCTGGGAGACCCAGTACTTC. Protein product: CATSRVASGWETQYF.

The V and J genes are TRBV10-3 and TRBJ2-2, with unresolved D. The CDR3 extends over 13 amino acids. Trimming took 0 bases from V and 9 from J, leaving 8 bases between them. The germline V gene has CDR1 ENHRY and CDR2 SYGVKD. The DNA for the CDR3 is TGTGCCATCAGTGAGTCCCGTGGCAGGGAGCTGTTTTTT. Translation: CAISESRGRELFF.

This clone was seen a handful of times. The rearrangement links TRBV6-5 to TRBJ2-7, with TRBD1 identical over 9 bases. CDR3 length: 14 amino acids. Germline lookup yields CDR1 MNHEY and CDR2 SVGAGI. Unmatched junction bases numbered 7, after V lost 4 bases and J lost 6 bases. CDR3 bases: TGTGCCAGCAGTTCGGACAGGGGCTTCTCCGAGCAGTACTTC. It is translated as CASSSDRGFSEQYF.

This chain joins TRBV9 and TRBJ1-3, with 10 bases lining up with TRBD1. The germline gives CDR1 SGDLS, CDR2 YYNGEE. The CDR3 is 16 residues long. J gave up 4 bases and V 0 bases, and 4 bases lay outside the gene matches. Here the CDR3 reads CASSVDGTGVGNTIYF. The CDR3 coding sequence is TGTGCCAGCAGCGTAGATGGGACAGGGGTCGGAAACACCATATATTTT.

The chain carries TRBV25-1 and TRBJ2-5; D remains ambiguous. Germline V lookup: CDR1 MGHDK, CDR2 SYGVNS. The CDR3 has 13 residues. V was shortened by 3 bases and J by 4 bases, with 9 bases between the two germline ends. The CDR3 region is CASSELGRETQYF. The CDR3 nucleotides read TGTGCCAGCAGTGAGTTGGGCAGAGAGACCCAGTACTTC.

The V and J genes are TRBV28 and TRBJ1-5, with D perhaps matching TRBD1 (6 bases). Trimming took off 6 bases at V and 0 bases at J, with 12 bases between the two ends. The CDR3 covers 15 residues. Per germline, CDR1 MDHEN and CDR2 SYDVKM. CDR3 residues: CASRLDRPSNQPQHF. The CDR3 DNA reads as TGTGCCAGCAGATTGGACAGACCTAGCAATCAGCCCCAGCATTTT.